These 12 T cell receptor beta chains were all obtained from the same sample, sequenced in a study of T cells in localized non-small cell lung cancer. The table came from immunoSEQ multiplex PCR; TCRdb's copy has only in-frame clones and leaves some out. The sample comprises approximately 60,000 clones, approximately 87% of which are singletons, and almost 2% rests with the top ten. The specimen comprised peripheral blood, sampled before any cancer treatment. Receptors were obtained from a woman aged 35-75 years with stage I lung adenocarcinoma.

This clone occurred a few times. The rearrangement links TRBV6-1 to TRBJ2-1, with TRBD2 matching over 10 bases. Germline trimming cut 6 bases from V and 15 bases from J; bases unmatched to any gene: 11. Germline V gives CDR1 MNHNS, CDR2 SASEGT. The CDR3 loop spans 13 amino acids. This CDR3 reads CASRSAGGPLGFF. CDR3 coding DNA: TGTGCCAGCAGGTCAGCGGGAGGGCCCCTGGGGTTCTTC.

The chain combines TRBV6-1 with TRBJ2-1; D call uncertain. The CDR3 spans 15 residues. Germline CDR1 MNHNS, CDR2 SASEGT. V was clipped by 5 bases and J by 14 bases, with 25 bases between them. The CDR3 is CASSTPLGQVAVKFF. The CDR3 coding sequence is TGTGCCAGCAGTACCCCCCTCGGGCAGGTGGCAGTTAAGTTCTTC.

The chain uses TRBV7-8 and TRBJ1-1; 8 bases are shared with TRBD1. V was pared by 4 bases and J by 3 bases, with 13 bases of the junction left unmatched. Germline V lookup: CDR1 SGHVS, CDR2 FQNEAQ. The CDR3 loop spans 17 amino acids. CDR3 DNA sequence: TGTGCCAGCAGCTCGACGGGACAGGCCCTGGGAGACACTGAAGCTTTCTTT. Its translation is CASSSTGQALGDTEAFF. The complete variable domain, with remaining parts taken from reference TRBV7-8 and TRBJ1-1, reads GAGVSQSPRYKVAKRGQDVALRCDPISGHVSLFWYQQALGQGPEFLTYFQNEAQLDKSGLPSDRFFAERPEGSVSTLKIQRTQQEDSAVYLCASSSTGQALGDTEAFFGQGTRLTVV.

The genes are TRBV6-5 and TRBJ1-5; TRBD1 aligns across 7 bases. The CDR3 length is 15 residues. Germline-derived CDR1 and CDR2 are MNHEY and SVGAGI. The ends lost 0 bases at V and 4 bases at J; junction bases unmatched: 3. CDR3 sequence reads: CASSYSTTGNQPQHF. DNA of the CDR3: TGTGCCAGCAGTTACTCGACGACAGGGAATCAGCCCCAGCATTTT.

The chain joins TRBV6-5 to TRBJ1-1; D ambiguous. Looked up from germline, CDR1 is MNHEY and CDR2 is SVGAGI. The V gene lost 2 bases and the J gene lost 8 bases, with 15 bases spanning the gap. The CDR3 spans 14 residues. CDR3 sequence (DNA): TGTGCCAGCAGTTACGGACCGGGATCCCTAGAAGCTTTCTTT. It is translated as CASSYGPGSLEAFF.

The V and J genes are TRBV18 and TRBJ1-2; 10 bases align to TRBD1. The CDR3 is 19 residues long. Germline-derived CDR1 and CDR2 are KGHSH and LQKENI. V gave up 3 bases and J gave up 4 bases; unmatched junction bases: 17. The CDR3 region has the DNA TGTGCCAGCTCACCGACAGTTAACCCGGGACAGGGGAGCGGCTATGGCTACACCTTC. Amino acids: CASSPTVNPGQGSGYGYTF.

The rearrangement links TRBV5-6 to TRBJ2-7; 7 bases map to TRBD1. Trimming at V came to 4 bases and at J to 3 bases, leaving 7 bases not matched to a gene. From germline, CDR1 is SGHDT and CDR2 YYEEEE. This CDR3 is built from 14 residues. The CDR3 bases are TGTGCCAGCAGCCAGGGGGACAGCGACTACGAGCAGTACTTC. This sequence encodes CASSQGDSDYEQYF. Variable domain in full (rest from reference TRBV5-6 and TRBJ2-7): DAGVTQSPTHLIKTRGQQVTLRCSPKSGHDTVSWYQQALGQGPQFIFQYYEEEERQRGNFPDRFSGHQFPNYSSELNVNALLLGDSALYLCASSQGDSDYEQYFGPGTRLTVT.

V gene TRBV6-5 combines with J gene TRBJ1-2; a possible D gene is TRBD1 (5 bases). Between the trimmed V and J ends, which lost 2 bases and 4 bases, there was a span of 11 bases. The length of the CDR3 is 14 residues. Looked up from germline, CDR1 is MNHEY and CDR2 is SVGAGI. The CDR3 bases are TGTGCCAGCAGTTACCAGGGCTCAACCTATGGCTACACCTTC. Translating it yields CASSYQGSTYGYTF.

On this clone itself: One junction end does not reproduce the germline sequence, and a read error may be involved. This chain connects TRBV7-3 to TRBJ2-7; 7 bases line up with TRBD2. This CDR3 is built from 13 residues. Looked up from germline, CDR1 is SGHTA and CDR2 is FQGTGA. This CDR3 reads CASSLSGDYKQYF. Written as DNA, the CDR3 is TGTGCCAGCAGCTTAAGCGGGGACTACAAGCAGTACTTC. Combining the CDR3 with reference TRBV7-3 and TRBJ2-7 gives the whole variable domain GAGVSQTPSNKVTEKGKYVELRCDPISGHTALYWYRQSLGQGPEFLIYFQGTGAADDSGLPNDRFFAVRPEGSVSTLKIQRTERGDSAVYLCASSLSGDYKQYFGPGTRLTVT.

The chain carries TRBV10-3 and TRBJ1-3, with no clear D. V lost 4 bases, J lost 0 bases, and 16 bases lay in between. Per the germline V gene, CDR1 is ENHRY and CDR2 is SYGVKD. CDR3 size: 17 residues. CDR3 amino acids: CAISVAGNAISGNTIYF. The CDR3 nucleotides read TGTGCCATCAGTGTAGCGGGCAACGCAATCTCTGGAAACACCATATATTTT.

The chain joins TRBV27 to TRBJ2-3; 8 bases agree with TRBD1. The CDR3 sequence is 13 residues long. After removal of 6 bases from V and 5 bases from J, the junction contained 4 bases not matched to a gene. From germline, CDR1 is MNHEY and CDR2 SMNVEV (reference sequence). The CDR3 sequence: CASRRQGIDTQYF. The DNA for the CDR3 is TGTGCCAGCAGGCGACAGGGGATAGATACGCAGTATTTT.

The rearrangement links TRBV6-6 to TRBJ1-5, with D unresolved. In germline, CDR1 is MNHNY, CDR2 SVGAGI (reference sequence). This CDR3 contains 16 residues. The V gene lost 2 bases and the J gene lost 0 bases, with 11 bases spanning the gap. The CDR3 bases are TGTGCCAGCAGTTACCGGTTATCAGATAGCAATCAGCCCCAGCATTTT. Translated: CASSYRLSDSNQPQHF.